This T cell receptor (beta chain) was captured in a study of blood T cells in healthy people across ages. Total RNA was isolated from each sample in quantities of at least 5.5 micrograms. Germline V gives CDR1 MDHEN, CDR2 SYDVKM. This CDR3 has 14 amino acids. Deletions cut 6 bases from V and 5 bases from J, with 13 bases between. A second PCR, run for roughly 7 to 11 cycles, used a sample-barcoded 5' primer plus a J-beta primer mix. The template-switch adaptor was a 5' adaptor with 12 random nucleotides. It tagged each cDNA molecule. MiXCR, applied by TCRdb to the 5' RACE reads, yields one record per CDR3 protein. The sample has around 2 million distinct CDR3 sequences, about two fifths seen once. This clonotype has a handful of counts. The antigen remains unidentified. Findings and limits, study-wide: The CMV status of each donor remained undetermined, and this could have confounded shifts in expanded clonotypes.

The genes are TRBV28 and TRBJ1-4; the D gene is possibly TRBD1 (6 bases). The sequence was obtained from a human donor in good health. Input material: blood. The CDR3 protein is CASRLTGHNEKLFF. As DNA, the CDR3 is TGTGCCAGCAGATTAACAGGGCACAATGAAAAACTGTTTTTT. The entire variable domain, with the rest obtained from reference TRBV28 and TRBJ1-4, is as follows: DVKVTQSSRYLVKRTGEKVFLECVQDMDHENMFWYRQDPGLGLRLIYFSYDVKMKEKGDIPEGYSVSREKKERFSLILESASTNQTSMYLCASRLTGHNEKLFFGSGTQLSVL.